This is a list of T cell receptor beta chains from one sample in a study of T cell responses to AZD1222 COVID-19 vaccine. Only in-frame clones appear in the TCRdb table, and some are missing; sequencing was by immunoSEQ multiplex PCR. The sample holds 100,000 to 150,000 clones; more than 80% are singletons and the top ten take 1.5% to 1.9%. The material sequenced was peripheral blood, taken on day 0 of AZD1222 vaccination. The receptors stem from an adult in good health. The CDR3 runs from the conserved cysteine through the conserved F or W. Each record gives: clone size, D gene, V gene, J gene, CDR3 DNA, CDR3 protein. D genes are given only for firm matches. Clone size, where shown, is once, few, many, or a class for clones that have expanded.

abundance: .; d_gene: TRBD2; v_gene: TRBV6-2/TRBV6-3; j_gene: TRBJ2-7; CDR3nt: TGTGCCAGCAGCTTAGCGGGAGTATTCTACGAGCAGTACTTC; CDR3aa: CASSLAGVFYEQYF
abundance: .; d_gene: .; v_gene: TRBV2; j_gene: TRBJ1-6; CDR3nt: TGTGCCAGCACTCAGGGGTCCCATTCACCCCTCCACTTT; CDR3aa: CASTQGSHSPLHF
abundance: .; d_gene: .; v_gene: TRBV7-6; j_gene: TRBJ2-5; CDR3nt: TGTGCCACCTCCCGGGCAGGGATCCAAGAGACCCAGTACTTC; CDR3aa: CATSRAGIQETQYF
abundance: .; d_gene: .; v_gene: TRBV10-3; j_gene: TRBJ1-5; CDR3nt: TGTGCCATCAGTGCTCAGGGTTTCAATCAGCCCCAGCATTTT; CDR3aa: CAISAQGFNQPQHF
abundance: .; d_gene: TRBD2; v_gene: TRBV7-3; j_gene: TRBJ2-3; CDR3nt: TGTGCCAGCAGCTTAATACCCCGACTAGCGGGAGGTACGCAGTATTTT; CDR3aa: CASSLIPRLAGGTQYF
abundance: few; d_gene: .; v_gene: TRBV27; j_gene: TRBJ2-1; CDR3nt: TGTGCCAGCAGCCAATACCGGCCCAGCTCCTACAATGAGCAGTTCTTC; CDR3aa: CASSQYRPSSYNEQFF
abundance: once; d_gene: .; v_gene: TRBV9; j_gene: TRBJ1-1; CDR3nt: TGTGCCAGCAGCGCGAACAGGAATCAGGGCTTGAACACTGAAGCTTTCTTT; CDR3aa: CASSANRNQGLNTEAFF
abundance: .; d_gene: .; v_gene: TRBV3-1/TRBV3-2; j_gene: TRBJ2-6; CDR3nt: TGTGCCAGCAGCCAGCAAGGGGCAGGTGGGGCCAACGTCCTGACTTTC; CDR3aa: CASSQQGAGGANVLTF
abundance: many; d_gene: .; v_gene: TRBV7-2; j_gene: TRBJ2-7; CDR3nt: TGTGCCAGCAGCTTAAAATCTCGATATAGCGGTTCCTACGAGCAGTACTTC; CDR3aa: CASSLKSRYSGSYEQYF
abundance: few; d_gene: .; v_gene: TRBV7-3; j_gene: TRBJ1-1; CDR3nt: TGTGCCAGCAGCCCCCACAGGGCGGGGTTAGCTTTCTTT; CDR3aa: CASSPHRAGLAFF
abundance: .; d_gene: .; v_gene: TRBV9; j_gene: TRBJ1-2; CDR3nt: TGTGCCAGCAGCCTAGGGATATATGGCTACACCTTC; CDR3aa: CASSLGIYGYTF
abundance: .; d_gene: .; v_gene: TRBV2; j_gene: TRBJ1-2; CDR3nt: TGTGCCAGCAGTGAAAACGGCCTTAGTGGCTATGGCTACACCTTC; CDR3aa: CASSENGLSGYGYTF
abundance: .; d_gene: .; v_gene: TRBV30; j_gene: TRBJ1-2; CDR3nt: TGTGCCTGGAGCTACAGTAACTATGGCTACACCTTC; CDR3aa: CAWSYSNYGYTF
abundance: .; d_gene: .; v_gene: TRBV25-1; j_gene: TRBJ2-7; CDR3nt: TGTGCCAGCAGCCCGACATGGGAGACCTACGAGCAGTACTTC; CDR3aa: CASSPTWETYEQYF
abundance: .; d_gene: .; v_gene: TRBV24-1; j_gene: TRBJ2-1; CDR3nt: TGTGCCACCAGTGATTTTTGGGGCGCTCGGCAGTTCTTC; CDR3aa: CATSDFWGARQFF
abundance: .; d_gene: .; v_gene: TRBV2; j_gene: TRBJ1-4; CDR3nt: TGTGCCAGCAGACGGACACCTACAACTAATGAAAAACTGTTTTTT; CDR3aa: CASRRTPTTNEKLFF
abundance: .; d_gene: .; v_gene: TRBV6-2/TRBV6-3; j_gene: TRBJ1-1; CDR3nt: TGTGCCAGCAGTTACTCTTTTGGACGTATGAACACTGAAGCTTTCTTT; CDR3aa: CASSYSFGRMNTEAFF
abundance: .; d_gene: .; v_gene: TRBV9; j_gene: TRBJ1-3; CDR3nt: TGTGCCAGCAGCCCCAACAGGGTGGGTGGAAACACCATATATTTT; CDR3aa: CASSPNRVGGNTIYF
abundance: .; d_gene: .; v_gene: TRBV6-2/TRBV6-3; j_gene: TRBJ1-1; CDR3nt: TGTGCCAGCAGTCGACAGGAGAACACTGAAGCTTTCTTT; CDR3aa: CASSRQENTEAFF
abundance: .; d_gene: TRBD1; v_gene: TRBV19; j_gene: TRBJ1-4; CDR3nt: TGTGCCAGTAGTTTGACAGGGAGCACTAATGAAAAACTGTTTTTT; CDR3aa: CASSLTGSTNEKLFF
abundance: .; d_gene: .; v_gene: TRBV12-5; j_gene: TRBJ2-3; CDR3nt: TGTGCTAGTGGTTTGGGCAGAGTCACGAGCGGGTTAGGCACAGATACGCAGTATTTT; CDR3aa: CASGLGRVTSGLGTDTQYF
abundance: .; d_gene: TRBD1; v_gene: TRBV27; j_gene: TRBJ1-5; CDR3nt: TGTGCCAGCAGTTTATTCGGGACAGGGGGCAATCAGCCCCAGCATTTT; CDR3aa: CASSLFGTGGNQPQHF
abundance: .; d_gene: TRBD1; v_gene: TRBV19; j_gene: TRBJ1-5; CDR3nt: TGTGCCAGTAGTCCTCGACAGGGGGCCTGGAATCAGCCCCAGCATTTT; CDR3aa: CASSPRQGAWNQPQHF
abundance: .; d_gene: .; v_gene: TRBV13; j_gene: TRBJ2-7; CDR3nt: TGTGCCAGCAGCCCAGAGCTCAGAACCTACGAGCAGTACTTC; CDR3aa: CASSPELRTYEQYF
abundance: .; d_gene: .; v_gene: TRBV24-1; j_gene: TRBJ2-3; CDR3nt: TGTGCCACCAGTGATCCCAGGACTCTTCCTGGAACAGATACGCAGTATTTT; CDR3aa: CATSDPRTLPGTDTQYF
abundance: .; d_gene: .; v_gene: TRBV24-1; j_gene: TRBJ2-1; CDR3nt: TGTGCCACCAGTGACCCGGGTGGACTCTCCTACAATGAGCAGTTCTTC; CDR3aa: CATSDPGGLSYNEQFF
abundance: .; d_gene: TRBD2; v_gene: TRBV23-1; j_gene: TRBJ2-3; CDR3nt: TGCGCCAGCAGTCAAACGGGACTAGCGGGACAGAGCACAGATACGCAGTATTTT; CDR3aa: CASSQTGLAGQSTDTQYF
abundance: .; d_gene: .; v_gene: TRBV29-1; j_gene: TRBJ2-7; CDR3nt: TGCAGCGCTGCCGAGGGTGGGTACGAGCAGTACTTC; CDR3aa: CSAAEGGYEQYF
abundance: .; d_gene: .; v_gene: TRBV7-3; j_gene: TRBJ2-1; CDR3nt: TGTGCCAGCAGCCCGGACACCGGGTATGAGCAGTTCTTC; CDR3aa: CASSPDTGYEQFF
abundance: .; d_gene: TRBD2; v_gene: TRBV19; j_gene: TRBJ2-7; CDR3nt: TGTGCCAGTAGTACCGAATTGGTAGCGGGAGCCTACGAGCAGTACTTC; CDR3aa: CASSTELVAGAYEQYF
abundance: .; d_gene: TRBD1; v_gene: TRBV4-1; j_gene: TRBJ1-1; CDR3nt: TGCGCCAGCAGCCCGGACAGGGTTTTATCTGAAGCTTTCTTT; CDR3aa: CASSPDRVLSEAFF
abundance: .; d_gene: TRBD1; v_gene: TRBV5-4; j_gene: TRBJ2-7; CDR3nt: TGTGCCAGCAGCTTGGTGTCTGGACAGGGGTACGAGCAGTACTTC; CDR3aa: CASSLVSGQGYEQYF
abundance: .; d_gene: .; v_gene: TRBV9; j_gene: TRBJ1-2; CDR3nt: TGTGCCAGCAGCGTAGGGGGCGAGGACTATGGCTACACCTTC; CDR3aa: CASSVGGEDYGYTF
abundance: .; d_gene: .; v_gene: TRBV5-5; j_gene: TRBJ2-1; CDR3nt: TGTGCCAGCAGCTTGGCAGGCAGGGTCTCCTACAATGAGCAGTTCTTC; CDR3aa: CASSLAGRVSYNEQFF
abundance: .; d_gene: .; v_gene: TRBV6-5; j_gene: TRBJ1-5; CDR3nt: TGTGCCACCAGGGTAACAGATTATAGCAATCAGCCCCAGCATTTT; CDR3aa: CATRVTDYSNQPQHF
abundance: once; d_gene: .; v_gene: TRBV4-1; j_gene: TRBJ1-1; CDR3nt: TGCGCCAGCAGCCAAGATGACGAGTTGAACACTGAAGCTTTCTTT; CDR3aa: CASSQDDELNTEAFF
abundance: once; d_gene: .; v_gene: TRBV6-5; j_gene: TRBJ2-5; CDR3nt: TGTGCCAGCAGTTACTCTACACTAACCCGGCAAGAGACCCAGTACTTC; CDR3aa: CASSYSTLTRQETQYF
abundance: few; d_gene: .; v_gene: TRBV4-1; j_gene: TRBJ1-6; CDR3nt: TGCGCCAGCAGCCAAGATTCACCCCACCTCCACTTT; CDR3aa: CASSQDSPHLHF
abundance: .; d_gene: .; v_gene: TRBV5-1; j_gene: TRBJ2-2; CDR3nt: TGCGCCAGCAGCTTGGGCAGAGCGAACACCGGGGAGCTGTTTTTT; CDR3aa: CASSLGRANTGELFF
abundance: .; d_gene: .; v_gene: TRBV29-1; j_gene: TRBJ1-2; CDR3nt: TGCAGCGTTGAAGCACTACAGGGAAATGGCTACACCTTC; CDR3aa: CSVEALQGNGYTF
abundance: .; d_gene: TRBD1; v_gene: TRBV6-5; j_gene: TRBJ2-3; CDR3nt: TGTGCCAGCAGTTACCTCAAAACAGGGGGCTTAGATACGCAGTATTTT; CDR3aa: CASSYLKTGGLDTQYF
abundance: .; d_gene: .; v_gene: TRBV27; j_gene: TRBJ2-4; CDR3nt: TGTGCCAGCAGTTTATCGTTGCTGAACAAAAACATTCAGTACTTC; CDR3aa: CASSLSLLNKNIQYF
abundance: .; d_gene: TRBD2; v_gene: TRBV19; j_gene: TRBJ2-3; CDR3nt: TGTGCCAGTAGTACGACCTGGACTAGCGGTAGCACAGATACGCAGTATTTT; CDR3aa: CASSTTWTSGSTDTQYF
abundance: .; d_gene: TRBD1; v_gene: TRBV3-1/TRBV3-2; j_gene: TRBJ2-3; CDR3nt: TGTGCCAGCAGCCCCGGGACAGACACAGATACGCAGTATTTT; CDR3aa: CASSPGTDTDTQYF
abundance: .; d_gene: .; v_gene: TRBV5-1; j_gene: TRBJ1-1; CDR3nt: TGCGCCAGCAGCTTGTGGTCGGGGGTCAAGAACACTGAAGCTTTCTTT; CDR3aa: CASSLWSGVKNTEAFF
abundance: .; d_gene: .; v_gene: TRBV7-9; j_gene: TRBJ2-7; CDR3nt: TGTGCCAGCAGCTCGGTGACTATTTACTACGAGCAGTACTTC; CDR3aa: CASSSVTIYYEQYF